The clone carrying this TCR beta chain has just a few counts. Antigen: not known. This entry is derived from a study of blood T cells in healthy people across ages. Study-wide points: A roughly linear age-dependent decrease characterized TCR beta diversity per million T cells.

The authors ran a second PCR of about 7 to 12 cycles using a sample-barcoded 5' primer and a J-beta primer mix. Carrying 12 random nucleotides, a template-switch adaptor labeled each individual cDNA molecule. TCRdb reanalysed the 5' RACE reads using MiXCR and keeps one entry per CDR3 protein. The data show roughly 700,000 distinct CDR3 sequences, over 45% seen once. The germline V gene has CDR1 SQVTM and CDR2 ANQGSEA. The CDR3 runs to 15 residues. The ends lost 6 bases at V and 2 bases at J; junction bases unmatched: 7. The chain employs TRBV29-1 and TRBJ2-5, with 12 bases aligning to TRBD2. This TCR was sampled from a woman in her sixties or seventies in good health. The sample comprised blood. CDR3 sequence (DNA): TGCAGCGTCCGCCGACTAGCGGGGGTGCAAGAGACCCAGTACTTC. Its protein product is CSVRRLAGVQETQYF.